Sequencing of this T cell receptor (beta chain) was carried out in a study of blood T cells in healthy people across ages. Study findings and constraints: The authors considered diversity estimates from one million T cells to be underestimates. Diversity was higher, and naive CD4+ cells more numerous, in long-lived donors than in aged donors.

A second roughly 7 to 11 cycle PCR used barcoded and J-beta primers. At least 2.5 million CDR3-containing paired-end reads were obtained per sample. One entry per CDR3 protein, called by TCRdb with MiXCR from the 5' RACE reads. The table records hundreds of thousands of distinct CDR3 sequences, around 38% of them present only once. This CDR3 spans 15 amino acids. V was trimmed by 6 bases and J by 0 bases, leaving 9 bases between them. Germline V lookup: CDR1 MNHEY, CDR2 SVGEGT. Many counts were recorded for this clonotype. Its specificity is not known. The sequence was collected from a man aged 80 or over in good health. V is TRBV6-2 or TRBV6-3 and J is TRBJ2-6; tentatively, D is TRBD1 or TRBD2 (5 bases each). Material for sequencing was blood. This chain's CDR3 is CASSSGSSGANVLTF. For the CDR3, the DNA is TGTGCCAGCAGCTCAGGGAGCTCTGGGGCCAACGTCCTGACTTTC.